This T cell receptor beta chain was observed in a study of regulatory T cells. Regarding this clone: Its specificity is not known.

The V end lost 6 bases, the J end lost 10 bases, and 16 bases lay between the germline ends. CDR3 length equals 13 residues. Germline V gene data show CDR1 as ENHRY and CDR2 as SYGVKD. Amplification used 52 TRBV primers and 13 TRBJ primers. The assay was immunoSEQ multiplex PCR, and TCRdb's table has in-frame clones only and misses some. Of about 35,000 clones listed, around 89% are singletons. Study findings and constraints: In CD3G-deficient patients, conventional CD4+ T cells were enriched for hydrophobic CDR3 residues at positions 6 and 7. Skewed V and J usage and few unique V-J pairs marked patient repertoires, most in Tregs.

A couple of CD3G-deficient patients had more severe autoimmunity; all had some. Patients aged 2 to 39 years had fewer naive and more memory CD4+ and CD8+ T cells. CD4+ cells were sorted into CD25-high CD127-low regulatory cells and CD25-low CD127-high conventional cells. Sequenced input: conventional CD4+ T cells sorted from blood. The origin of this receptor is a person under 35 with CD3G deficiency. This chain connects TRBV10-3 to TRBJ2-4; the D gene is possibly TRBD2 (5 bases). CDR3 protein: CAISSDGIGIQYF. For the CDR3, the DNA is TGTGCCATCAGCTCCGACGGGATAGGGATTCAGTACTTC.